This is a list of T cell receptor beta chains from one sample in a study of blood T cell repertoires in COVID-19. Profiled with immunoSEQ multiplex PCR; TCRdb holds only in-frame clones, not every one. The sample shows 200,000 to 250,000 clones, approximately 84% of them seen only once. Sequencing was performed on peripheral blood. These receptors all stem from a woman over 75 with COVID-19, enrolled during active disease. The CDR3 runs from the conserved cysteine through the conserved F or W. The D gene is left open where the match is weak. Rows give clone size only sometimes, using once, few, many, or a class for an expanded clone.

v_gene: TRBV12-3/TRBV12-4
abundance: NA
j_gene: TRBJ1-2
d_gene: TRBD1
CDR3nt: TGTGCCAGCTTGGCAGGGGGTGGTGGCTACACCTTC
CDR3aa: CASLAGGGGYTF

v_gene: TRBV6-5
abundance: NA
j_gene: TRBJ1-4
d_gene: TRBD1
CDR3nt: TGTGCCAGCAGCAGAGACAGGGGACGGGATGAAAAACTGTTTTTT
CDR3aa: CASSRDRGRDEKLFF

v_gene: TRBV5-1
abundance: NA
j_gene: TRBJ2-1
d_gene: TRBD2
CDR3nt: TGCGCCAGCAGTGCCGGGACTAGCGGTTACAATGAGCAGTTCTTC
CDR3aa: CASSAGTSGYNEQFF

v_gene: TRBV18
abundance: NA
j_gene: TRBJ2-6
d_gene: NA
CDR3nt: TGTGCCAGCTCACCACAGCCGTCCTCTGGGGCCAACGTCCTGACTTTC
CDR3aa: CASSPQPSSGANVLTF

v_gene: TRBV19
abundance: NA
j_gene: TRBJ1-4
d_gene: NA
CDR3nt: TGTGCCAGTAACCAGCCAGGGGACCATGAAAAACTGTTTTTT
CDR3aa: CASNQPGDHEKLFF

v_gene: TRBV18
abundance: NA
j_gene: TRBJ2-1
d_gene: TRBD1
CDR3nt: TGTGCCAGCTCAACCGGGACAGGGTCCAATGGGGAGTTCTTC
CDR3aa: CASSTGTGSNGEFF

v_gene: TRBV28
abundance: NA
j_gene: TRBJ1-2
d_gene: NA
CDR3nt: TGTGCCACCATCAGGGACACTTCTGACTATGGCTACACCTTC
CDR3aa: CATIRDTSDYGYTF

v_gene: TRBV6-1
abundance: few
j_gene: TRBJ2-7
d_gene: NA
CDR3nt: TGTGCCAGCAGTGAAGGCGGTGAGATCTACGAGCAGTACTTC
CDR3aa: CASSEGGEIYEQYF

v_gene: TRBV5-5
abundance: few
j_gene: TRBJ1-2
d_gene: NA
CDR3nt: TGTGCCAGCAGCTTGGCCTGGGGCAGACAAAACTATGGCTACACCTTC
CDR3aa: CASSLAWGRQNYGYTF

v_gene: TRBV5-4
abundance: NA
j_gene: TRBJ1-2
d_gene: TRBD1
CDR3nt: TGTGCCAGCAGCTTGGACAGGGGCAACTATGGCTACACCTTC
CDR3aa: CASSLDRGNYGYTF

v_gene: TRBV6-5
abundance: once
j_gene: TRBJ2-7
d_gene: TRBD2
CDR3nt: TGTGCCAGCAGTCTCCGACTAGCGACCGAGCAGTACTTC
CDR3aa: CASSLRLATEQYF

v_gene: TRBV7-3
abundance: once
j_gene: TRBJ2-3
d_gene: NA
CDR3nt: TGTGCCAGCAGCTTGACTTTAACCACAGATACGCAGTATTTT
CDR3aa: CASSLTLTTDTQYF

v_gene: TRBV3-1/TRBV3-2
abundance: NA
j_gene: TRBJ2-3
d_gene: NA
CDR3nt: TGTGCCAGCAGCCAAGCCGACAGCGTTGTTGCTGCGGATACGCAGTATTTT
CDR3aa: CASSQADSVVAADTQYF

v_gene: TRBV5-6
abundance: NA
j_gene: TRBJ1-4
d_gene: NA
CDR3nt: TGTGCCAGCAGCTTGTCGGATGAAAAACTGTTTTTT
CDR3aa: CASSLSDEKLFF

v_gene: TRBV2
abundance: NA
j_gene: TRBJ1-5
d_gene: TRBD1
CDR3nt: TGTGCCAGCAGCGCCACAGACAGGGCAAATCAGCCCCAGCATTTT
CDR3aa: CASSATDRANQPQHF

v_gene: TRBV3-1/TRBV3-2
abundance: NA
j_gene: TRBJ1-4
d_gene: NA
CDR3nt: TGTGCCAGCAGCCACCCGGGACAACTAAGTGAAAAACTGTTTTTT
CDR3aa: CASSHPGQLSEKLFF

v_gene: TRBV6-1
abundance: NA
j_gene: TRBJ2-5
d_gene: NA
CDR3nt: TGTGCCAGCAGTGAACCGGCGGCGGGGAGGAACTTC
CDR3aa: CASSEPAAGRNF

v_gene: TRBV27
abundance: NA
j_gene: TRBJ2-7
d_gene: NA
CDR3nt: TGTGCCAGCAGAATGGGACTTATCTACGAGCAGTACTTC
CDR3aa: CASRMGLIYEQYF

v_gene: TRBV5-1
abundance: NA
j_gene: TRBJ2-2
d_gene: TRBD2
CDR3nt: TGCGCCAGCAGCTTGGCCCGGGCTAGCGGCGGGGAGCTGTTTTTT
CDR3aa: CASSLARASGGELFF

v_gene: TRBV5-1
abundance: few
j_gene: TRBJ1-4
d_gene: TRBD1
CDR3nt: TGCGCCAGCAGCTTGGATGGGTCAGGGGGTAATGAAAAACTGTTTTTT
CDR3aa: CASSLDGSGGNEKLFF

v_gene: TRBV28
abundance: NA
j_gene: TRBJ1-2
d_gene: NA
CDR3nt: TGTGCCAGCAGTTATACGAGGAACTATGGCTACACCTTC
CDR3aa: CASSYTRNYGYTF

v_gene: TRBV5-4
abundance: NA
j_gene: TRBJ2-3
d_gene: TRBD1
CDR3nt: TGTGCCAGCAGCAGCACCGGGACAGGGGGCACAGATACGCAGTATTTT
CDR3aa: CASSSTGTGGTDTQYF

v_gene: TRBV6-1
abundance: NA
j_gene: TRBJ1-1
d_gene: NA
CDR3nt: TGTGCCAGCAGTGAATCGGAGAGGGACACTGAAGCTTTCTTT
CDR3aa: CASSESERDTEAFF

v_gene: TRBV2
abundance: NA
j_gene: TRBJ2-4
d_gene: NA
CDR3nt: TGTGCCAGCAGTGATACCAGATATATTCAGTACTTC
CDR3aa: CASSDTRYIQYF

v_gene: TRBV18
abundance: once
j_gene: TRBJ2-5
d_gene: NA
CDR3nt: TGTGCCAGCTCATCCACAGGGAGAAAAGAGACCCAGTACTTC
CDR3aa: CASSSTGRKETQYF

v_gene: TRBV9
abundance: NA
j_gene: TRBJ2-5
d_gene: NA
CDR3nt: TGTGCCAGCAGCGTAGAGGGGATACGGGAGACCCAGTACTTC
CDR3aa: CASSVEGIRETQYF

v_gene: TRBV19
abundance: NA
j_gene: TRBJ2-1
d_gene: TRBD2
CDR3nt: TGTGCCAGTATGGGGACTAGCGGGAGGACAATTTACAATGAGCAGTTCTTC
CDR3aa: CASMGTSGRTIYNEQFF

v_gene: TRBV2
abundance: NA
j_gene: TRBJ1-4
d_gene: TRBD1
CDR3nt: TGTGCCAGCAGTGAAGCCCCGGGACAGGGCACTAATGAAAAACTGTTTTTT
CDR3aa: CASSEAPGQGTNEKLFF

v_gene: TRBV19
abundance: NA
j_gene: TRBJ1-6
d_gene: TRBD1
CDR3nt: TGTGCCAGTAGTACAGGGGGTGTTAATTCACCCCTCCACTTT
CDR3aa: CASSTGGVNSPLHF

v_gene: TRBV9
abundance: NA
j_gene: TRBJ2-1
d_gene: NA
CDR3nt: TGTGCCAGCAGCGTAGAGGGCGGGACCTACAATGAGCAGTTCTTC
CDR3aa: CASSVEGGTYNEQFF

v_gene: TRBV5-1
abundance: NA
j_gene: TRBJ1-6
d_gene: TRBD1
CDR3nt: TGCGCCAGCAGCTGGGGACAGCCTAATTCACCCCTCCACTTT
CDR3aa: CASSWGQPNSPLHF

v_gene: TRBV5-1
abundance: NA
j_gene: TRBJ2-5
d_gene: NA
CDR3nt: TGCGCCAGCAGCTTGGCCCCGCACAGGGTTGAGACCCAGTACTTC
CDR3aa: CASSLAPHRVETQYF

v_gene: TRBV28
abundance: NA
j_gene: TRBJ2-2
d_gene: NA
CDR3nt: TGTGCCAGCAGTTTACTCAGGGAAACCGGGGAGCTGTTTTTT
CDR3aa: CASSLLRETGELFF

v_gene: TRBV9
abundance: NA
j_gene: TRBJ2-1
d_gene: NA
CDR3nt: TGTGCCAGCAGCCCTCCCGTCGGGAGCGCGGTCGGCAATGAGCAGTTCTTC
CDR3aa: CASSPPVGSAVGNEQFF

v_gene: TRBV10-3
abundance: NA
j_gene: TRBJ2-5
d_gene: NA
CDR3nt: TGTGCCATCAGTGACCCCCCTGGAGCGGGTGTTGAGACCCAGTACTTC
CDR3aa: CAISDPPGAGVETQYF

v_gene: TRBV6-5
abundance: NA
j_gene: TRBJ1-4
d_gene: NA
CDR3nt: TGTGCCAGTTCGAATGAAAAACTGTTTTTT
CDR3aa: CASSNEKLFF

v_gene: TRBV27
abundance: once
j_gene: TRBJ1-1
d_gene: NA
CDR3nt: TGTGCCAGCAGTCCTTGGAGGGGGGGCATTAACACTGAAGCTTTCTTT
CDR3aa: CASSPWRGGINTEAFF

v_gene: TRBV3-1/TRBV3-2
abundance: NA
j_gene: TRBJ1-2
d_gene: TRBD1
CDR3nt: TGTGCCAGCAGCCTCCGGGGACAGGGGGCGCGTGGCTACACCTTC
CDR3aa: CASSLRGQGARGYTF

v_gene: TRBV29-1
abundance: NA
j_gene: TRBJ2-7
d_gene: NA
CDR3nt: TGCAGCGTTGACAGGGGTTACGAGCAGTACTTC
CDR3aa: CSVDRGYEQYF

v_gene: TRBV6-5
abundance: NA
j_gene: TRBJ1-2
d_gene: TRBD1
CDR3nt: TGTGCCAGCAGTAAGGGGACAGGGGGCTTCTATGGCTACACCTTC
CDR3aa: CASSKGTGGFYGYTF

v_gene: TRBV5-1
abundance: NA
j_gene: TRBJ1-5
d_gene: NA
CDR3nt: TGCGCCAGCAGCCAAGGACAAAATCAGCCCCAGCATTTT
CDR3aa: CASSQGQNQPQHF

v_gene: TRBV5-1
abundance: NA
j_gene: TRBJ2-7
d_gene: NA
CDR3nt: TGCGCCAGCAGCTCCGGAGCGGGTCTAAACGAGCAGTACTTC
CDR3aa: CASSSGAGLNEQYF

v_gene: TRBV28
abundance: once
j_gene: TRBJ2-3
d_gene: TRBD2
CDR3nt: TGCGCCTCCTTACTAGCGGGTGATCCCTATACGCAGTATTTT
CDR3aa: CASLLAGDPYTQYF

v_gene: TRBV6-5
abundance: NA
j_gene: TRBJ1-5
d_gene: TRBD1
CDR3nt: TGTGCCAGCCTGGGACAGGACCTGGGGCCCCAGCATTTT
CDR3aa: CASLGQDLGPQHF

v_gene: TRBV6-5
abundance: NA
j_gene: TRBJ1-6
d_gene: NA
CDR3nt: TGTGCCAGCCCCTTTCCCCTGAGTAATTCACCCCTCCACTTT
CDR3aa: CASPFPLSNSPLHF

v_gene: TRBV18
abundance: NA
j_gene: TRBJ2-7
d_gene: TRBD1
CDR3nt: TGTGCCAGCTCACCTTCCGGGACAGGGGGCGAGCAGTACTTC
CDR3aa: CASSPSGTGGEQYF

v_gene: TRBV6-5
abundance: NA
j_gene: TRBJ1-6
d_gene: NA
CDR3nt: TGTGCCAGCAGTTACCTTGGGGGGGGGTATAATTCACCCCTCCACTTT
CDR3aa: CASSYLGGGYNSPLHF

v_gene: TRBV27
abundance: NA
j_gene: TRBJ2-1
d_gene: TRBD2
CDR3nt: TGTGCCAGCAGACGGGGGGGGTTCTACAATGAGCAGTTCTTC
CDR3aa: CASRRGGFYNEQFF

v_gene: TRBV19
abundance: NA
j_gene: TRBJ2-1
d_gene: TRBD2
CDR3nt: TGTGCCAGTACTATGGGGGGACTAGCGCCACCGAGCTCCTACAATGAGCAGTTCTTC
CDR3aa: CASTMGGLAPPSSYNEQFF

v_gene: TRBV5-5
abundance: NA
j_gene: TRBJ2-3
d_gene: TRBD2
CDR3nt: TGTGCCAGCAGCTCCACTAGCGGGAGGGCCCTTAGCACAGATACGCAGTATTTT
CDR3aa: CASSSTSGRALSTDTQYF

v_gene: TRBV4-1
abundance: few
j_gene: TRBJ2-3
d_gene: TRBD2
CDR3nt: TGCGCCACATCTAGCGGGGCCAGCCCTAGCACAGATACGCAGTATTTT
CDR3aa: CATSSGASPSTDTQYF